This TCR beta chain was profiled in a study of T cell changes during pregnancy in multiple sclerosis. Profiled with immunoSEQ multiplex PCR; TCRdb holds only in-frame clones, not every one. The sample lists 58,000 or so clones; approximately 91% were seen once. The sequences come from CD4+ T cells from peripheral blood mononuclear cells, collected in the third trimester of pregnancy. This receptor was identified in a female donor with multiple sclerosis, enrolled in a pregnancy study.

CDR3 DNA sequence: TGTGCCAGCAGCTTGCCGGGACAGGTAAACGAGCAGTACTTC. Amino acids: CASSLPGQVNEQYF. The chain joins TRBV11-1 to TRBJ2-7, with 8 nucleotides matching TRBD1. The CDR3 has 14 amino acids. V was pared by 3 bases and J by 5 bases, with 6 bases of the junction left unmatched. Germline lookup yields CDR1 SGHAT and CDR2 FQDESV (reference sequence). The entire variable domain, with the rest obtained from reference TRBV11-1 and TRBJ2-7, is as follows: EAEVAQSPRYKITEKSQAVAFWCDPISGHATLYWYRQILGQGPELLVQFQDESVVDDSQLPKDRFSAERLKGVDSTLKIQPAELGDSAMYLCASSLPGQVNEQYFGPGTRLTVT.